This T cell receptor beta chain is drawn from a study of T-cell reconstitution after alpha-beta-depleted transplantation in children. The authors prepared the TCRbeta library with unique molecular identifiers. Using its own MiXCR run on the PCR reads, TCRdb lists one record per CDR3 protein. The sample includes a few hundred thousand distinct CDR3 sequences, 10% of them seen just once. The CDR3 sequence is 17 residues long. Germline-derived CDR1 and CDR2 are ENHRY and SYGVKD. With V trimmed by 0 bases and J by 2 bases, 5 bases remained unmatched. Study conclusions and caveats: The main origin of T-cell counts and diversity one year after transplant was newly produced T cells. Several hundred rapidly expanded clones from non-depleted graft cells reportedly supplied alpha-beta T cells about two months post-transplant.

There are many counts of this clonotype. Antigen: not known. The source is a boy under three years old with acute myeloid leukemia, due to receive a stem cell transplant. This material consisted of PBMCs, taken before TCRalphabeta/CD19-depleted stem cell transplant. V usage is TRBV10-3 and J usage is TRBJ2-1, with TRBD2 identical over 9 bases. The CDR3 reads CAISESDGGRAYNEQFF. Here the CDR3 DNA reads TGTGCCATCAGTGAGTCGGACGGCGGGAGGGCCTACAATGAGCAGTTCTTC.